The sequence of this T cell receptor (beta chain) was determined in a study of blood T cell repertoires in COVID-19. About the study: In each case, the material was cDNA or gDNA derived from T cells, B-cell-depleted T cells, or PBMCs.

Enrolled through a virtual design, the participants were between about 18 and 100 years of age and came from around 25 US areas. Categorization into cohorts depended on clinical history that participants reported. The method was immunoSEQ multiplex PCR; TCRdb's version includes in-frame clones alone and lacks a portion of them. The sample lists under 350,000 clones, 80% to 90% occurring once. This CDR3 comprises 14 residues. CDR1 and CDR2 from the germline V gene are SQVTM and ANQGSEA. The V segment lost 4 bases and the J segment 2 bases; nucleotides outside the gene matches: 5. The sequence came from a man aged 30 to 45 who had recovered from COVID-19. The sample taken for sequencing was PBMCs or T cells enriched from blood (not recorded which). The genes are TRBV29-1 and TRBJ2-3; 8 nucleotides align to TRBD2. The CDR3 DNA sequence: TGCAGCGTTGGGGGGCGGGGGGTCACAGATACGCAGTATTTT. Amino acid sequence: CSVGGRGVTDTQYF.